This T cell receptor beta chain is from a study of blood T cells in healthy people across ages. This clonotype has a handful of counts. One junction end disagrees with the germline gene, perhaps due to a read error. CDR1 is SGHRS and CDR2 is YFSETQ in the germline V gene. The CDR3 covers 18 residues. A second PCR of about 7 to 12 cycles used a sample-barcoded 5' primer and a J-beta primer mix. MiXCR was run by TCRdb on the 5' RACE reads, yielding one entry per CDR3 protein. Seen here are about 780,000 distinct CDR3 sequences, around 25% observed once, and the top ten hold 2.5% to 3.5%. The same data also contributed to another study, on T cells of mothers and their children. That paper notes: There were over 10 million TCR beta CDR3 reads from each mother and about 3 million from each child.

Sequenced input: blood. The sequence was collected from a boy between 5 and 17 years old in good health. The rearrangement uses TRBV5-1 and TRBJ2-3, with 12 bases aligning to TRBD2. The CDR3 loop reads CASSLGSSTSGGSDTQYF. Here the CDR3 DNA reads TGCGCCAGTAGCTTGGGATCATCGACTAGCGGGGGTTCAGATACGCAGTATTTT.